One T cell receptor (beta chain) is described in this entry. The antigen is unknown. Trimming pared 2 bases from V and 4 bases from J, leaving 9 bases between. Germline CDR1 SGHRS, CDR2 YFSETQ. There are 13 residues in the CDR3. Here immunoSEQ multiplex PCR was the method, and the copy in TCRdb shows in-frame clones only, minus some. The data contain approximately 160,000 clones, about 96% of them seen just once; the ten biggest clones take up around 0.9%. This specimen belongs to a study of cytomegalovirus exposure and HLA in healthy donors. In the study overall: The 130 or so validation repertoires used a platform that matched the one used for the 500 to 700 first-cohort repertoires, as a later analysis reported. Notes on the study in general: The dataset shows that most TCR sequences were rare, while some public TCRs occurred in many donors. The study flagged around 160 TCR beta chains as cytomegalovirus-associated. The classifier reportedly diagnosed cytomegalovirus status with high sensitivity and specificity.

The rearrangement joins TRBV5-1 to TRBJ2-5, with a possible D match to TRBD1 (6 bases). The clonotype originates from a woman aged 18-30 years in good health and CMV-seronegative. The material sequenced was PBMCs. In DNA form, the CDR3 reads TGCGCCAGCAGCTTTAACAGGGCAGAGACCCAGTACTTC. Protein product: CASSFNRAETQYF.